The next 11 T cell receptor beta chains were all read from a single sample in a study of blood T cell repertoires in COVID-19. Sequenced by immunoSEQ multiplex PCR; TCRdb stores in-frame clones only, minus some. The data hold under 300,000 clones, with about 93% observed a single time. The sequenced sample was peripheral blood. The source is a man aged 30 to 39 with COVID-19, enrolled during active disease.

This rearrangement joins TRBV9 to TRBJ1-1; D is perhaps TRBD1 (5 bases). Germline lookup yields CDR1 SGDLS and CDR2 YYNGEE. CDR3 size: 12 residues. V was clipped by 7 bases and J by 2 bases, with 9 bases between them. CDR3 coding DNA: TGTGCCAGCGGGAGGGGAAACACTGAAGCTTTCTTT. It specifies CASGRGNTEAFF.

The chain links TRBV4-1 to TRBJ1-1, with 8 nucleotides matching TRBD1. Trimming removed 6 bases from V and 3 bases from J; junction bases left unmatched: 12. The germline V gene has CDR1 MGHRA and CDR2 YSYEKL. CDR3 size: 16 residues. The CDR3 spells CASRPFEQGGDTEAFF. Here the CDR3 DNA reads TGCGCCAGCAGACCCTTCGAACAGGGGGGAGACACTGAAGCTTTCTTT.

This clone was seen a single time. The V and J genes are TRBV30 and TRBJ2-1; TRBD2 agrees at 11 bases. The CDR3 runs 16 residues. The V gene end was trimmed by 3 bases and the J gene end by 3 bases; junction bases not matched to a gene: 7. Germline CDR1 reads GTSNPN; CDR2 reads SVGIG (reference sequence). The CDR3, as DNA: TGTGCCTGGAGAGTAGCGGGGGGGCGACGCTACAATGAGCAGTTCTTC. It yields the protein CAWRVAGGRRYNEQFF.

The V and J genes are TRBV2 and TRBJ1-1, with 8 bases matching TRBD1. The CDR3 sequence is 15 residues long. Germline V CDR1 and CDR2: SNHLY, FYNNEI. With V trimmed by 4 bases and J by 5 bases, 9 bases remained unmatched. In nucleotides, the CDR3 is TGTGCCAGCAGTGTGGCAGGGGGCCTTGGAACTGAAGCTTTCTTT. Translated: CASSVAGGLGTEAFF.

The chain couples TRBV13 to TRBJ2-1, with 10 bases lining up with TRBD2. This CDR3 comprises 15 residues. Looked up from germline, CDR1 is PRHDT and CDR2 is FYEKMQ (reference sequence). Trimming cost V 5 bases and J 8 bases; bases outside gene matches: 9. The CDR3 loop is CASSQSGGAGDEQFF. DNA of the CDR3: TGTGCCAGCAGCCAAAGCGGGGGGGCTGGAGATGAGCAGTTCTTC.

The chain carries TRBV5-7 and TRBJ2-2; TRBD1 matches 9 bases. TRBV5-7 counts as an open reading frame of uncertain function. This CDR3 contains 16 residues. The V and J ends lost 2 bases and 1 base, in that order; junction bases with no gene match: 3. CDR3 bases: TGTGCCAGCAGCTTCGACAGGGGGAGGAACACCGGGGAGCTGTTTTTT. Protein product: CASSFDRGRNTGELFF.

The chain carries TRBV3-1 (or the pseudogene TRBV3-2) and TRBJ2-7; D may be TRBD1 (6 bases). Germline CDR1 reads LGHDT; CDR2 reads YNNKEL (reference sequence). The CDR3 length is 15 residues. Trimming pared 4 bases from V and 4 bases from J, leaving 17 bases between. The CDR3 bases are TGTGCCAGCAGCCCTCAGGGCAGGGGTCTGTACGAGCAGTACTTC. As protein: CASSPQGRGLYEQYF.

This rearrangement joins TRBV6-4 to TRBJ1-5, with D possibly being TRBD1 (5 bases). Germline values: CDR1 MRHNA, CDR2 SNTAGT. This CDR3 region has 17 residues. V gave up 6 bases and J gave up 7 bases, with 25 bases separating them. The chain's CDR3 is CASRGPFHKGREQPQHF. CDR3 nucleotide sequence: TGTGCCAGCAGAGGCCCATTCCATAAGGGGCGCGAACAGCCCCAGCATTTT.

The rearrangement joins TRBV19 to TRBJ2-4; 10 bases are shared with TRBD2. The CDR3 totals 19 residues. Germline CDR1 is LNHDA and CDR2 is SQIVND (reference sequence). Trimming took 3 bases from V and 2 from J; bases not matched to a gene: 13. CDR3 nucleotides: TGTGCCAGTAGTATCGGGCTAGCGGGGGCCACCGTTACCAAAAACATTCAGTACTTC. Its protein product is CASSIGLAGATVTKNIQYF.

The V and J genes are TRBV6-5 and TRBJ2-2; D perhaps matches TRBD1 (6 bases). V gave up 10 bases and J gave up 5 bases, with 20 bases separating them. The CDR3 extends over 15 amino acids. Germline V gives CDR1 MNHEY, CDR2 SVGAGI. The CDR3 loop reads CAISPFTGRTGELFF. The CDR3 nucleotides are TGTGCCATCTCCCCTTTTACAGGGCGGACCGGGGAGCTGTTTTTT.

The V gene is TRBV7-9, the J gene TRBJ1-5, with D perhaps matching TRBD1 (5 bases). The CDR3 totals 13 residues. Germline CDR1 reads SEHNR; CDR2 reads FQNEAQ (reference sequence). The V end was cut by 3 bases, the J end by 7 bases, with 10 bases between. CDR3 residues: CASSLQGDQPQHF. The CDR3 DNA is TGTGCCAGCAGCTTGCAGGGTGACCAGCCCCAGCATTTT. Drawing the rest from reference TRBV7-9 and TRBJ1-5, the complete variable domain is DTGVSQNPRHKITKRGQNVTFRCDPISEHNRLYWYRQTLGQGPEFLTYFQNEAQLEKSRLLSDRFSAERPKGSFSTLEIQRTEQGDSAMYLCASSLQGDQPQHFGDGTRLSIL.